The T cell receptor (beta chain) described here comes from a study of T cell responses to AZD1222 COVID-19 vaccine (dated by TCRdb to the early 2020s). General notes on the study: TCR sequencing covered more than 230 trial participants: around 210 given two doses of AZD1222 and around 26 given two doses of MenACWY control vaccine. Trial participants were enrolled by age into 18-55, 56-69 and 70-plus year subgroups, with 148, 28 and 57 TCR-sequenced participants respectively.

V is cut by 3 bases and J by 7 bases, and the space between the germline ends is 13 bases. From cysteine to phenylalanine, the CDR3 is 15 amino acids long. Only the CDR3 DNA stays, 45 bases, in frame from base 1. The germline V gene (reference sequence) yields MNHEY for CDR1 and SMNVEV for CDR2. The intended sense of this specimen's time point label: baseline before first vaccination. Interpreted using the paper, the treatment or condition label stands for: meningococcal conjugate vaccine given as trial control. Vaccinee samples came from UK trials COV001 and COV002, including a single-blind randomized controlled phase 2/3 trial of AZD1222 (ChAdOx1 nCoV-19) in healthy adults. Trial participant PBMC samples were collected at day 0 and day 28 after the second dose for TCRbeta chain sequencing. On this clone: Its antigen is still unknown. No base-level quality is on record; no much larger clone is a single base apart.

The CDR3 regions of human TCRbeta chains were analyzed by immunosequencing. The paper's data handling went like this. TCRs in the repertoires were matched against a reference library of SARS-CoV-2-specific TCRs that had been generated with the MIRA antigen-specificity platform. Breadth was defined as the fraction of unique TCRs that were SARS-CoV-2-associated, and depth was defined as the fraction of total T cells that were SARS-CoV-2-associated. Using the MIRA data, each spike-specific TCR was assigned both to the spike region to which the TCR was reactive and to a CD4 or CD8 class. Log10-transformed breadth and depth values were compared by one-way ANOVA with Sidak's multiple comparisons tests. The table comes from immuneACCESS by way of TCRdb, which keeps in-frame sequences with V and J called. Part of the clones is missing from these tables; in studies checked, under half for an unresolved V gene and the rest for unknown reasons. For V, J and clone size, that table is used; D and trimming come from the DNA. In all, the sample holds 110,000 or so clones, and roughly nine tenths of those were seen once. Approximately 3.1% of the sample comes from the top ten.

Points the paper makes about the study in general: Conclusions about previously exposed vaccinees are limited because only six or seven AZD1222 recipients were SARS-CoV-2 seropositive at baseline. Most participants were white British and females outnumbered males, and the authors suggested that clonal diversity may have been underestimated. The 56-69-year group was small, and its depth increase did not reach significance, likely because of low power. The whole spike protein was spanned by vaccine-associated CD4 TCRs, and dominant responses were seen in regions 160-218 and 743-854. Because no day 14 peak-response samples were available, the repertoires could be characterized only after the peak T cell response. Spike-specific TCR breadth and depth rose significantly after two AZD1222 doses compared with day 0 and with MenACWY recipients. Nearly half of unique spike-specific TCRs reportedly recognized epitopes outside regions mutated in the B.1.351 and B.1.1.7 variants.

The chain is assembled from TRBV27 and TRBJ1-6; the D gene is perhaps TRBD1, on 6 matching bases. The sequencing here drew on peripheral blood, taken on day 0 of MenACWY control vaccination. This TCR was sampled from an adult in good health. The nucleotide sequence is TGTGCCAGCAGTTTTCTGAGGGGGGCCAATTCACCCCTCCACTTT. It is translated as CASSFLRGANSPLHF.